What follows describes a single T cell receptor (beta chain). This receptor's antigen is unknown. Base-call qualities are not available, and no considerably larger clone is one nucleotide away. One collaborating source in Seattle enrolled patients while the patients were actively infected and followed the patients over time throughout the course of disease. Collaborating institutions collected whole blood in K2EDTA tubes following their own protocols. For TCRbeta analysis, collaborators shipped samples in one of three forms: frozen whole blood, isolated PBMCs, or DNA extracted from either of those sample types. CDR1 and CDR2 are drawn from the germline V gene (reference sequence): LGHDT, YNNKEL. From the cysteine up to the phenylalanine, the CDR3 has a length of 15 residues. Only the CDR3 DNA stays, 45 bases, in frame from base 1. Trimming takes 4 bases off V and 2 bases off J; junction bases not matched to a gene: 1.

The sample comes from a study of blood T cell repertoires in COVID-19 (dated by TCRdb to 2018 to 2021). With respect to the entire study: Samples from collaborators originated in the United States, Italy and Spain and spanned both the acute and convalescent phases of COVID-19. The prospective study material was composed of cDNA or gDNA derived from T cells, B-cell-depleted T cells, or PBMCs. Deeply sampled blood TCRbeta repertoires from subjects exposed to, actively infected with, or recovered from COVID-19 were included in the dataset. The repertoires were made available in a free public database intended to serve as a resource for research on the immune response to SARS-CoV-2. Samples were obtained from the ongoing ImmuneRACE study (first 160 participants) and from some 1,200 subjects provided by 6 global collaborators. A de-identified subject ID, COVID-19 status, age in years and sex were almost always included in the sample metadata. Where HLA class I and class II types were available, the types were taken from metadata supplied by the sample provider, not from assay-based typing.

TCRbeta CDR3 regions were amplified from genomic DNA using the immunoSEQ Assay, a bias-controlled multiplex PCR. Processing in the source paper ran as follows. The number of nucleated cells in each sample was estimated by amplification of reference gene primers within the assay. To quantify the absolute abundance of each unique TCRbeta CDR3 rearrangement, sequence reads were collapsed and filtered. For each sample, productive Simpson clonality was calculated by taking the square root of Simpson's diversity index across productive rearrangements. The table comes from immuneACCESS by way of TCRdb, which keeps in-frame sequences with V and J called. Part of the clones is missing from these tables; in studies checked, under half for an unresolved V gene and the rest for unknown reasons. The V and J calls and the clone size are those of that table, but D and trimming were determined from the DNA. In all, the sample holds roughly 170,000 clones, and roughly 89% of those were seen once. Of the sample, around 12% falls within the top ten clones.

Here is what the overall study found, with its caveats: Clinical and demographic metadata were provided uncurated, with the amount varying by source and participant.

The sequence was collected from a woman between 65 and 79 years old with COVID-19, enrolled during active disease. The sequence is built from TRBV3-1 (or the pseudogene TRBV3-2) and TRBJ2-2; 10 bases in between match TRBD1. The specimen sequenced was peripheral blood. The DNA sequence follows: TGTGCCAGCAGCCGACAGGGGGCCAACACCGGGGAGCTGTTTTTT. It translates as CASSRQGANTGELFF.